The clone carrying this TCR beta chain was found a few times. What it recognizes is unknown. The data stem from a study of post-analysis software for immune sequencing data. Study results and caveats: Co-batched samples clustered tightly together by F measure. Relative to controls, patients with multiple sclerosis showed significantly lower normalized Chao1 diversity. Controls had lower frequencies than patients of roughly five TRBV segments, which included TRBV5-6, TRBV5-1 and TRBV20-1.

The authors incorporated unique molecular identifiers into the TCR beta cDNA libraries. With about 0.95 to 10 million T cells as the source, roughly 0.5 million cDNA molecules resulted. MiXCR, applied by TCRdb to the PCR reads, yields one record per CDR3 protein. The repertoire holds fewer than 900,000 distinct CDR3 sequences, around 46% seen once, with roughly 4.9% in the top ten. Germline lookup yields CDR1 SGHAT and CDR2 FQNNGV. J was trimmed by 3 bases and V by 4 bases; bases with no gene match: 10. This CDR3 spans 16 amino acids. The chain joins TRBV11-2 to TRBJ1-1, with 8 bases that match TRBD1. The sample consisted of blood. This clonotype originated in a girl aged 10 to 17 with multiple sclerosis. The CDR3 nucleotides are TGTGCCAGCAGCTCTCGGGGCAGGGGGCCGGACACTGAAGCTTTCTTT. It specifies CASSSRGRGPDTEAFF.